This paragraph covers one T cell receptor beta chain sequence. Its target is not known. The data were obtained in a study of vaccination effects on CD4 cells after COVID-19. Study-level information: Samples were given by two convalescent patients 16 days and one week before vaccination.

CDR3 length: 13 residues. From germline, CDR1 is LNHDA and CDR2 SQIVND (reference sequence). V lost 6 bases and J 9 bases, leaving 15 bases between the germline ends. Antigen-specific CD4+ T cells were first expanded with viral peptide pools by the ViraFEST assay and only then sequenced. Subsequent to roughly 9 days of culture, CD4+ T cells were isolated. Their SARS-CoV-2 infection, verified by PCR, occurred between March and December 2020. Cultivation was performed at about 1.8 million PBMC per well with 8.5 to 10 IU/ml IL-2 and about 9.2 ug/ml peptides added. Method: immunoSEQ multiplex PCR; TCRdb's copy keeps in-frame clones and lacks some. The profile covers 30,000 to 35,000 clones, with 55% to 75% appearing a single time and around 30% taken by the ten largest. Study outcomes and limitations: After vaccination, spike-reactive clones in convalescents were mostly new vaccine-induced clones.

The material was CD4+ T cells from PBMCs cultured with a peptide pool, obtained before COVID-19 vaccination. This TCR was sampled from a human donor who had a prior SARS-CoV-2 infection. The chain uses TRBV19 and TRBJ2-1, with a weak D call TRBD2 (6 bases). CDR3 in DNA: TGTGCCAGTAGCACATATCTAGCGCTTGAGCAGTTCTTC. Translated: CASSTYLALEQFF.